Listed below are T cell receptor beta chains from one sample, sequenced in a study of T cells in Graves' hyperthyroidism and ophthalmopathy. TCRdb processed the multiplex PCR reads anew with MiXCR; each CDR3 protein has one entry. The table lists around 500,000 distinct CDR3 sequences, approximately 15% of them singletons. Sequencing used blood. These TCRs come from a woman aged 40-49 years with Graves' hyperthyroidism. CDR3s include the opening cysteine and the closing phenylalanine or tryptophan. Fields, in order: V gene, CDR3 protein.

>TRBV24-1
CATSDTRQTGFYNEQFF
>TRBV28
CASEPGLAGTGELFF
>TRBV20-1
CSASNGPRGFNEKLFF
>TRBV10-2
CASSDSKGLAGVITNNEQFF
>TRBV12-3/TRBV12-4
CASSPRAPRDTQYF
>TRBV19
CASTSTSGRLDSDTQYF
>TRBV29-1
CSVVRGEETQYF
>TRBV2
CASSGRGASSGSPLHF
>TRBV30
CAWSQPGLAGHQETQYF
>TRBV9
CASSVTLWETQYF
>TRBV3-1
CASSHAYTGELFF
>TRBV6-1
CASSPRQGTILYEQYF
>TRBV2
CASTRGVSNQPQHF
>TRBV3-1
CASSPAGTSGSYEQYF
>TRBV11-1
CASSSAPYNEQFF
>TRBV20-1
CSVSSSQRKRNYEQYF
>TRBV5-6
CASSLEAEVYEQYF
>TRBV20-1
CSARGLAGDSYEQYF
>TRBV7-2
CASSLAPGWQETQYF
>TRBV5-1
CASSLEPGGNTEAFF
>TRBV27
CASRTGGLAGAEQYF
>TRBV27
CASSSQTGGTEAFF
>TRBV5-1
CASSFGTTTNEKLFF
>TRBV7-9
CASSFYRGSNTEAFF
>TRBV18
CAGSAGTGTDQPQHF
>TRBV7-9
CASSLEGGSNNEQFF
>TRBV2
CASSFPGTGSRYQETQYF
>TRBV3-1
CASSQDALARSYEQYF
>TRBV7-8
CASSFGREDTQYF
>TRBV20-1
CSATRGRGDGELFF
>TRBV28
CASSSTQDGRGEKLFF
>TRBV7-6
CASSLTFAENAGELFF
>TRBV3-1
CASSRFGSGGNSPLHF
>TRBV29-1
CSVGELAGPDTDTQYF
>TRBV20-1
CSAEGLAGFYEQYF
>TRBV28
CASSSPLSRYNEKLFF
>TRBV3-1
CASSQGLAGSNEQFF
>TRBV10-2
CASSDRTSGSADTQYF
>TRBV25-1
CASSDSGTWNTEAFF
>TRBV20-1
CSARRLGANEQFF
>TRBV11-1
CASSHGTSGHNEQFF
>TRBV28
CASTSPSTSGSIHEQFF
>TRBV7-3
CASSLYGGGASNEQFF
>TRBV29-1
CSVAQGEKGGYTF
>TRBV28
CASSFVGRNSNQPQHF
>TRBV2
CASSEDDIRWDRGPFYYEQYF
>TRBV2
CASSNRDGGNQPQHF
>TRBV18
CASSPQFGDNEQFF
>TRBV3-1
CASSQVLAASYEQYF
>TRBV9
CASSVEPGLAGPRKVPDTQYF
>TRBV5-1
CASSLRRDSYNEQFF
>TRBV12-3/TRBV12-4
CASSLGGVGTGELFF
>TRBV19
CASSPGQGRFRETQYF
>TRBV10-3
CATGGPANEQYF
>TRBV7-2
CASSLDPTNQPQHF
>TRBV28
CASSGGASYNEQFF
>TRBV5-8
CASSLKGVSPLHF
>TRBV6-5
CASSSDGMNTEAFF
>TRBV3-1
CASSQGRRAGGIFHEQFF